This TCR beta chain was captured in a study of shared clonotypes between healthy human individuals. Germline-derived CDR1 and CDR2 are SEHNR and FQNEAQ (reference sequence). Trimming stripped 5 bases from V and 15 bases from J, with 14 bases between. This CDR3 region has 11 residues. Clones were read by immunoSEQ multiplex PCR, and TCRdb kept only the in-frame ones, dropping some. This sample has more than 2,000,000 clones, with approximately 95% found just once. The V and J genes are TRBV7-9 and TRBJ2-1, with D perhaps being TRBD1 or TRBD2 (5 bases each). This TCR came from a man younger than 35 in good health. Some clones in this sample may be carry-over from other donors' samples. Sequenced input: naive CD4+ T cells from PBMCs. Subset indicated: CD45RA+ positively selected. CDR3 in DNA: TGTGCCAGCAGCATCGGGACGGAACGGTTCTTC. Amino acids: CASSIGTERFF.